The present T cell receptor beta chain was sequenced within a study of regulatory T cells in long-lasting Graves disease. Study findings and constraints: Accuracy could have been hurt by small sample size. Favored gene segments in persistent disease were TRBV28, TRBJ1-2 and TRBJ2-5.

This clonotype was observed many times. What it binds is not known. This sample's time point: persistent/refractory GD, antithyroid drugs over 5 years with positive TRAb. PBMC-derived RNA was used for the TCR library. With EDTA tubes as the receptacles, approximately 10 milliliters of peripheral blood were drawn. The germline CDR1 and CDR2 sequences are MNHNS and SASEGT. Trimming took off 1 base at V and 0 bases at J, with 15 bases between the two ends. The CDR3 runs to 17 residues. To make TCR beta libraries, researchers used iRepertoire HTBI primers and Arm-PCR of CDR3 regions. Original data processing: Identified across the samples were over 50 TRBV segments and 14 TRBJ segments. TCRdb recomputed calls from the multiplex PCR reads with MiXCR, one row per CDR3 protein. TCRdb's processing, not the study's, gives the V and J calls here. This sample has about 470,000 distinct CDR3 sequences; around 20% occur once, and the top ten carry about 7.8%.

This sequence was found in a female donor with Graves disease. The chain has TRBV6-1 and TRBJ1-1; D gene unclear. The source was peripheral blood mononuclear cells (PBMCs), collected when the disease was refractory, from a patient treated with antithyroid drugs. CDR3: CASSEETGSPMNTEAFF. CDR3 DNA sequence: TGTGCCAGCAGTGAAGAGACCGGGTCCCCTATGAACACTGAAGCTTTCTTT.